These 14 T cell receptor beta chains share one sample of origin, sequenced in a study of technical replicates of blood from several donors. Generated by immunoSEQ multiplex PCR, the TCRdb table keeps only in-frame clones and is missing some. In the table there are roughly 72,000 clones, 96% of which are singletons. The sequenced sample consisted of T cells isolated from PBMCs. The receptors stem from a human donor in good health.

This sequence joins TRBV7-2 and TRBJ2-7; D not certain. The length of the CDR3 is 15 residues. V was cut by 3 bases and J by 2 bases, with 14 bases left in between. Germline CDR1 SGHTA, CDR2 FQGNSA. CDR3 amino acids: CASSFLAAEPYEQYF. The CDR3 DNA is TGTGCCAGCAGCTTTTTAGCCGCGGAACCCTACGAGCAGTACTTC.

V and J are TRBV7-2 and TRBJ2-7; 9 bases align to TRBD2. The CDR3 is 14 residues long. Germline CDR1 and CDR2: SGHTA and FQGNSA. With V trimmed by 2 bases and J by 4 bases, 3 bases remained unmatched. The CDR3 loop is CASSLITSGYEQYF. The CDR3 DNA reads TGTGCCAGCAGCTTAATAACTAGCGGGTACGAGCAGTACTTC. Full variable domain (remainder filled in from reference TRBV7-2 and TRBJ2-7): GAGVSQSPSNKVTEKGKDVELRCDPISGHTALYWYRQSLGQGLEFLIYFQGNSAPDKSGLPSDRFSAERTGGSVSTLTIQRTQQEDSAVYLCASSLITSGYEQYFGPGTRLTVT.

The genes are TRBV19 and TRBJ1-2, with 8 bases lining up with TRBD1. Per germline, CDR1 LNHDA and CDR2 SQIVND (reference sequence). After removal of 6 bases from V and 0 bases from J, the junction contained 12 bases not matched to a gene. The CDR3 has 17 amino acids. The CDR3 is CASSRGQGSLANYGYTF. The CDR3 DNA reads TGTGCCAGTAGCCGTGGACAGGGATCGTTAGCTAACTATGGCTACACCTTC.

V is TRBV5-4 and J is TRBJ2-5, with D perhaps matching TRBD1 (6 bases). The CDR3 consists of 14 residues. V was pared by 4 bases and J by 2 bases, with 12 bases between. In germline, CDR1 is SGHNT, CDR2 YYREEE (reference sequence). CDR3 sequence: CASSHWTEQETQYF. The DNA for the CDR3 is TGTGCCAGCAGCCATTGGACAGAACAAGAGACCCAGTACTTC.

V is TRBV21-1 and J is TRBJ2-7; the table's D gene call, TRBD1, was not cross checked with the DNA. TRBV21-1 is a recognized pseudogene. This CDR3 is built from 14 residues. The CDR3, as DNA: TGTGCCAGCACCTCAATTACAGGGGTCCACGAGCAGTACTTC. Protein sequence: CASTSITGVHEQYF.

The chain combines TRBV9 with TRBJ1-1, with D unclear. The CDR3 covers 13 residues. CDR1 is SGDLS, CDR2 YYNGEE, per germline. V dropped 0 bases and J dropped 4 bases, with 7 bases sitting between them. CDR3 nucleotide sequence: TGTGCCAGCAGCGTAGGACTCTTCACTGAAGCTTTCTTT. It is translated as CASSVGLFTEAFF.

The chain carries TRBV2 and TRBJ2-7; TRBD1 agrees at 9 bases. Germline values: CDR1 SNHLY, CDR2 FYNNEI. The V gene end was trimmed by 5 bases and the J gene end by 2 bases; junction bases not matched to a gene: 4. The CDR3 has 14 amino acids. CDR3 nucleotide sequence: TGTGCCAGCAGTACAGGGGGCTTCCCCTACGAGCAGTACTTC. Translated: CASSTGGFPYEQYF.

V and J are TRBV19 and TRBJ1-1, with 9 bases aligning to TRBD1. The ends lost 7 bases at V and 4 bases at J; junction bases unmatched: 19. Looked up from germline, CDR1 is LNHDA and CDR2 is SQIVND (reference sequence). CDR3 length: 18 residues. The CDR3 DNA sequence: TGTGCCAGTACCGAAGAAGGGTGGACAGGGGCGAAAATCACTGAAGCTTTCTTT. As protein: CASTEEGWTGAKITEAFF.

The chain employs TRBV25-1 and TRBJ1-4; D remains ambiguous. V was pared by 4 bases and J by 6 bases, with 12 bases between. Germline CDR1 MGHDK, CDR2 SYGVNS. The CDR3 sequence is 14 residues long. CDR3 in DNA: TGTGCCAGCAGTGGAGTCAGAGGGTATGAAAAACTGTTTTTT. Encoded protein: CASSGVRGYEKLFF.

This clone was counted a single time. The rearrangement joins TRBV29-1 to TRBJ2-5; maybe TRBD1 (5 bases). The CDR3 is 14 amino acids. Trimming took off 3 bases at V and 0 bases at J, with 11 bases between the two ends. Germline CDR1 is SQVTM and CDR2 is ANQGSEA. CDR3 in DNA: TGCAGCGTTGAGTCAGGGCCCTACCAAGAGACCCAGTACTTC. It specifies CSVESGPYQETQYF.

The chain employs TRBV4-2 and TRBJ2-1; 14 bases fit TRBD2. CDR1 and CDR2 from the germline V gene are LGHNA and YNFKEQ. This CDR3 spans 16 amino acids. Trimming removed 5 bases from V and 7 bases from J; junction bases left unmatched: 7. CDR3 DNA: TGTGCCAGCAGCGAGGGACTAGCGGGAGTAAAAAATGAGCAGTTCTTC. Protein sequence: CASSEGLAGVKNEQFF.

V usage is TRBV4-1 and J usage is TRBJ2-7, with D tentatively TRBD2 (5 bases). This CDR3 is 16 amino acids long. Germline CDR1 reads MGHRA; CDR2 reads YSYEKL. V dropped 0 bases and J dropped 1 base, with 13 bases sitting between them. In nucleotides, the CDR3 is TGCGCCAGCAGCCAAGAGATTGGACTGCAATCCTACGAGCAGTACTTC. It is translated as CASSQEIGLQSYEQYF.

The chain recombines TRBV6-5 with TRBJ2-7; 7 nucleotides agree with TRBD1. In germline, CDR1 is MNHEY, CDR2 SVGAGI. The V gene end was trimmed by 5 bases and the J gene end by 4 bases; junction bases not matched to a gene: 5. The CDR3 totals 13 residues. For the CDR3, the DNA is TGTGCCAGCAGTCCCGACAGGGCGTACGAGCAGTACTTC. The encoded protein is CASSPDRAYEQYF.

This chain joins TRBV4-1 and TRBJ2-3, with 10 bases aligning to TRBD2. V shed 4 bases and J 6 bases; nucleotides not matched to a gene: 16. The CDR3 is 18 amino acids. Germline V gene data show CDR1 as MGHRA and CDR2 as YSYEKL. CDR3 DNA sequence: TGCGCCAGCAGCCCGATACTAGCGGGAACCGGGTTGGTCGATACGCAGTATTTT. Its protein is CASSPILAGTGLVDTQYF.